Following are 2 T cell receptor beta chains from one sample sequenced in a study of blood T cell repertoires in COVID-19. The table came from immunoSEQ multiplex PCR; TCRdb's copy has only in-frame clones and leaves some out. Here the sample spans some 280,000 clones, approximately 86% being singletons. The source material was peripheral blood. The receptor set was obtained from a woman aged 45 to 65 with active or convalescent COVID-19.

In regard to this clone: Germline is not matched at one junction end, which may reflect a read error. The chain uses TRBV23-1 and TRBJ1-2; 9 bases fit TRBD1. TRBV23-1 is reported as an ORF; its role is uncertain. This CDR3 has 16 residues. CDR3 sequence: CASTQRVWTGDYGYTF. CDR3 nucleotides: TGCGCCAGCACTCAAAGGGTTTGGACAGGGGACTATGGCTACACCTTC.

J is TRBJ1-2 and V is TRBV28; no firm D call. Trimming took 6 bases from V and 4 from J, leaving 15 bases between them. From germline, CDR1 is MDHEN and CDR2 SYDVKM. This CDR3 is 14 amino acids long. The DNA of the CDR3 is TGTGCCAGCAGAAGAGGGCCGGAGACCTATGGCTACACCTTC. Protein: CASRRGPETYGYTF.